The sequence of this TCR beta chain was determined in a study of shared clonotypes between healthy human individuals. Profiling relied on immunoSEQ multiplex PCR, and the TCRdb table lists in-frame clones only, not all of them. The table shows some 2.3 million clones, with more than 80% occurring only once. Germline CDR1 is DFQATT and CDR2 is SNEGSKA (reference sequence). This CDR3 has 10 amino acids. V lost 6 bases and J lost 8, with 10 bases in between. The origin of this receptor is a man younger than 30 in good health. Some clones in this sample may be carry-over from other donors' samples. The rearrangement joins TRBV20-1 to TRBJ1-1, with D possibly TRBD1 on 6 matching bases. The specimen sequenced was naive CD4+ T cells from PBMCs. Subset given: CD45RA+ positively selected. CDR3 sequence (DNA): TGCAGTGCCATCGACAGGGAAGCTTTCTTT. Encoded protein: CSAIDREAFF.